A selection of T cell receptor beta chains follows, all from one sample in a study of T cells after yellow fever vaccination. MiXCR was run by TCRdb on the 5' RACE reads, yielding one entry per CDR3 protein. The sample shows 300,000 to 400,000 distinct CDR3 sequences, roughly 8.4% of them seen only once. Sequencing used PBMCs, obtained roughly seven weeks after the first yellow fever vaccination. The receptors here all came from a man in his late teens or twenties who received the YFV17D yellow fever vaccine. The conserved cysteine and the conserved F or W are not part of the CDR3 here. A D gene is named only where the DNA matches it firmly. The size entry is marked missing in some rows and otherwise reads once, few, many or a size class.

size,J,V,D,CDR3
many,TRBJ1-2,TRBV5-1,-,ASSLTAQNYGYT
few,TRBJ2-7,TRBV7-9,TRBD1,ASSPDRTYEQY
-,TRBJ2-7,TRBV4-2,-,ASSQDHGPYGEQY
many,TRBJ2-5,TRBV4-3,-,ASSQSQGQETQY
few,TRBJ2-3,TRBV18,TRBD2,ASSKLAGDTDTQY
few,TRBJ1-2,TRBV12-3/TRBV12-4,-,ASNPWTDGYT
-,TRBJ1-5,TRBV5-6,TRBD1,ASSLWTGDPNQPQH
few,TRBJ1-1,TRBV5-1,TRBD1,ASSFDRGFDTEAF
-,TRBJ1-1,TRBV7-8,-,ASSLGQGFSEAF
many,TRBJ1-5,TRBV10-3,-,AISELQGNQPQH
many,TRBJ1-1,TRBV7-9,-,ASSRTGFPQRLNTEAF
-,TRBJ2-7,TRBV4-2,TRBD1,ASSQGTGMVYEQY
few,TRBJ2-7,TRBV5-1,TRBD1,ASSWTGTGGDEQY
-,TRBJ2-5,TRBV7-6,-,ASSFALGQQETQY
few,TRBJ2-3,TRBV10-1,-,ASMGRRNTDTQY
-,TRBJ1-3,TRBV6-5,-,ASSFSASPSGNTIY
-,TRBJ1-1,TRBV29-1,-,SATTPLMNTEAF
few,TRBJ1-1,TRBV7-9,-,ASRQVGAEAF
many,TRBJ2-3,TRBV7-3,-,ASSLYGGADTQY
-,TRBJ1-4,TRBV6-5,-,ASTMGAANEKLF
few,TRBJ2-2,TRBV5-1,-,ASTLRPDANTGELF
few,TRBJ1-1,TRBV20-1,-,SAYNREMNTEAF
-,TRBJ1-1,TRBV27,-,ASSLSSGARGTEAF
few,TRBJ2-7,TRBV5-1,-,ASSPGDTSYEQY
-,TRBJ1-2,TRBV5-4,TRBD1,ASSLYGTGSNYGYT
many,TRBJ2-3,TRBV5-1,-,ASSSDSVTDTQY
-,TRBJ1-1,TRBV6-1,-,ASSPGYGTEAF
-,TRBJ1-1,TRBV20-1,-,SASRRPMNTEAF
-,TRBJ2-1,TRBV11-2,-,ASSPQERSNEQF
-,TRBJ1-5,TRBV12-3/TRBV12-4,-,ASSLTLNSNQPQH
few,TRBJ2-1,TRBV4-2,TRBD2,ASSQPGGDFLEQF
-,TRBJ1-1,TRBV30,-,AWSPSIGGNTEAF
-,TRBJ2-3,TRBV11-2,-,ASSPARGYTDTQY
few,TRBJ1-2,TRBV13,TRBD1,ASSLPGTVYGYT
-,TRBJ1-5,TRBV20-1,-,SASGKIGPSGLNQPQH
few,TRBJ2-3,TRBV11-1,-,ASSLGTLSTDTQY
-,TRBJ2-7,TRBV11-2,TRBD1,ASSRQGQEYEQY
-,TRBJ2-7,TRBV5-1,TRBD2,ASSPWEGPYEQY
few,TRBJ2-7,TRBV5-6,-,ASSLISSYEQY